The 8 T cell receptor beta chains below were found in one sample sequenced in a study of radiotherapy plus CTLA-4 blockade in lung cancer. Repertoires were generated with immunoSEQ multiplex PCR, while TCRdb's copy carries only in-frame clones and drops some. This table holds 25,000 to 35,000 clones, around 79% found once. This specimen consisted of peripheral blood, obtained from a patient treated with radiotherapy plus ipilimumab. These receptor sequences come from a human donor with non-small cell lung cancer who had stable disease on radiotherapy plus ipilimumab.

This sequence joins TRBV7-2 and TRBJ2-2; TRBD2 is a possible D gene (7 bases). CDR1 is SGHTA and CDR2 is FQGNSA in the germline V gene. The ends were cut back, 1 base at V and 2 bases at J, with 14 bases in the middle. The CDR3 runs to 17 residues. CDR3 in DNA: TGTGCCAGCAGCTTAGTCTGGGGGGGCGCTAACACCGGGGAGCTGTTTTTT. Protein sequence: CASSLVWGGANTGELFF. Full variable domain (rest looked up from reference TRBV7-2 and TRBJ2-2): GAGVSQSPSNKVTEKGKDVELRCDPISGHTALYWYRQSLGQGLEFLIYFQGNSAPDKSGLPSDRFSAERTGGSVSTLTIQRTQQEDSAVYLCASSLVWGGANTGELFFGEGSRLTVL.

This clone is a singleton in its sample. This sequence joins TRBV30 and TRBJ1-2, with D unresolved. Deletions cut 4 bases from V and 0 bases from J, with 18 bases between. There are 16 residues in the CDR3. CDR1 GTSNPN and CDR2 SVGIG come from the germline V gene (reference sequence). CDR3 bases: TGTGCCTGGATCCCTTCGTCGGGCCTCGCTAACTATGGCTACACCTTC. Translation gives CAWIPSSGLANYGYTF.

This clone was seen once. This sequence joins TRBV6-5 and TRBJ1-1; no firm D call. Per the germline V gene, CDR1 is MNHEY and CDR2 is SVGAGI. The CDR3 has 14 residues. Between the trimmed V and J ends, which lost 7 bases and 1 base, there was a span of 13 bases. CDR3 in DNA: TGTGCCAGCAAACTTACCCAATCGAACACTGAAGCTTTCTTT. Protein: CASKLTQSNTEAFF.

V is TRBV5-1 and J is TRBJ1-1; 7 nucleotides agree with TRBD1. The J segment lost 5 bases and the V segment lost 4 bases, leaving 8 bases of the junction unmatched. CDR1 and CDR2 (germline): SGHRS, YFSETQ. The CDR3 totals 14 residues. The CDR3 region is CASSPEGGQTEAFF. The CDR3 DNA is TGCGCCAGCAGCCCCGAAGGGGGCCAGACTGAAGCTTTCTTT.

The CDR3: CASRMERGSPYGYTF. In nucleotides, the CDR3 is TGCGCCAGCAGGATGGAGAGGGGTAGTCCCTATGGCTACACCTTC. The rearrangement uses TRBV5-1 and TRBJ1-2; D perhaps matches TRBD1 (5 bases). Germline V gene lookup returns CDR1 SGHRS and CDR2 YFSETQ. CDR3 length: 15 amino acids. Trimming stripped 5 bases from V and 4 bases from J, with 18 bases between.

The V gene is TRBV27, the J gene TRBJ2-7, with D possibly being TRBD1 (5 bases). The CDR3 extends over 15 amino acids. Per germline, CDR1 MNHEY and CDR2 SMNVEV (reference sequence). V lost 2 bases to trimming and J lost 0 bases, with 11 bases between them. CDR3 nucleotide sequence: TGTGCCAGCAGTTTACAGGGCCCCCCCTCCTACGAGCAGTACTTC. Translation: CASSLQGPPSYEQYF.

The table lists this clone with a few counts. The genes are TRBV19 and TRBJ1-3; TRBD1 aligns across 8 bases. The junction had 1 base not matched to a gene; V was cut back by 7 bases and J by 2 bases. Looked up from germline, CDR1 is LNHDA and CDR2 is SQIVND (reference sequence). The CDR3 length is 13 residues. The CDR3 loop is CASTGGAGNTIYF. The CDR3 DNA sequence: TGTGCCAGTACAGGGGGCGCTGGAAACACCATATATTTT.

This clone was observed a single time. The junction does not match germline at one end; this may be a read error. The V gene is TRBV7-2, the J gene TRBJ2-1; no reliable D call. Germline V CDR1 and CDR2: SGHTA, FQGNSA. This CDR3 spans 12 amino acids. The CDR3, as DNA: TGTGCCAGCAGCACGTCCTACCCCGAGCCGTTCTTC. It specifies CASSTSYPEPFF.